The clone carrying this TCR beta chain was seen a few times. Its antigen is as yet unknown. The germline CDR1 and CDR2 sequences are MNHEY and SVGAGI. This CDR3 has 18 residues. Deletions cut 4 bases from V and 0 bases from J, with 19 bases between. This record belongs to a study of vaccination and CD4 T cells after COVID-19. The overall study: Post-COVID specimens were obtained a median about 100 days after diagnosis (range 35 to 161). A CEFX pool, an HIV-1 Nef pool, or else no peptide went into the control cultures. Regarding the study as a whole: A median of around 86% of reactive clones, in convalescent patients, became evident only post-vaccination.

Once obtained from cultured CD4+ T cells, the DNA was sequenced using the Oncomine TCR Beta short-read assay. Genomic DNA extraction was carried out from cultured CD4+ T cells. TCRdb ran MiXCR on the PCR reads and lists one entry per CDR3 protein. The sample shows about 21,000 distinct CDR3 sequences, roughly 40% of them seen only once. The sample's treatment: roughly 11-day PBMC culture with coronavirus spike peptide pools or control peptides (ViraFEST assay). The sequenced sample was CD4+ T cells from blood, cultured in vitro, obtained before SARS-CoV-2 vaccination. The chain uses TRBV6-5 and TRBJ1-5; possible D gene TRBD1, 6 bases. The sequence was obtained from a human donor who received a COVID-19 vaccine. The CDR3 reads CASSSKTDSLYSNQPQHF. CDR3 DNA sequence: TGTGCCAGCAGTTCTAAGACGGACAGCCTATATAGCAATCAGCCCCAGCATTTT.